The entry that follows covers one TCR beta chain sequence. The data derive from a study of cytomegalovirus exposure and HLA in healthy donors. The CDR3 extends over 14 amino acids. Per the germline V gene, CDR1 is MNHEY and CDR2 is SVGAGI. V was clipped by 5 bases and J by 7 bases; unmatched bases: 10. Primers for the PCR totalled 60 Vbeta and 13 Jbeta. Using immunoSEQ multiplex PCR, the repertoire was profiled, and TCRdb retains in-frame clones only, with some absent. The sample has about 210,000 clones, roughly 82% seen once. The genes are TRBV6-5 and TRBJ1-1; 7 nucleotides agree with TRBD1. The TCR sequence derives from a man between 40 and 49 years old in good health and CMV-seropositive. The sequenced sample consisted of PBMCs. This chain's CDR3 is CASSSDRVVFEAFF. In DNA, the CDR3 is TGTGCCAGCAGTAGCGACAGGGTTGTCTTTGAAGCTTTCTTT.